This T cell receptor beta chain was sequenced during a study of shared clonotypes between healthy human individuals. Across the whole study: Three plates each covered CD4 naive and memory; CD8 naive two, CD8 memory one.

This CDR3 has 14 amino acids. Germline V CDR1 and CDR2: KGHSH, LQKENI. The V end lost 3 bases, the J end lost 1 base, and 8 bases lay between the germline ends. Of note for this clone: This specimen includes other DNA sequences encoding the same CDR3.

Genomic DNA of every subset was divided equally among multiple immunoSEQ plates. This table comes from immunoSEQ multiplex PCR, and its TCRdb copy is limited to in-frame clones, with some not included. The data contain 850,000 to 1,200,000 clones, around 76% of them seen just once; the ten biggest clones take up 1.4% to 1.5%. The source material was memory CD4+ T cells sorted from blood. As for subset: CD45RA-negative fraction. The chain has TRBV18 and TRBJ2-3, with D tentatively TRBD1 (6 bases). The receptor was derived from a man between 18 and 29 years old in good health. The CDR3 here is CASSPRQGTDTQYF. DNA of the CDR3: TGTGCCAGCTCACCCCGACAGGGCACAGATACGCAGTATTTT.